This TCR beta chain derives from a study of T-cell memory formation after mild COVID-19. Study-wide results and caveats: Clones contracting day 15 to 85 were balanced CD4/CD8; later expanders leaned CD4+.

In regard to this clonotype: The antigen is not known.

CDR3 length equals 17 residues. Per the germline V gene, CDR1 is SGHRS and CDR2 is YFSETQ. J was trimmed by 0 bases and V by 3 bases; bases with no gene match: 3. Barcoded TCR alpha and TCR beta cDNA libraries with UMIs came from 5'RACE using constant-segment primers. TCRdb reprocessed the 5' RACE reads via MiXCR and lists one record per CDR3 protein. The sample comprises 310,000 or so distinct CDR3 sequences, 15% of which are singletons, and 22% rests with the top ten. This receptor was obtained from a man between 18 and 29 years old who had mild COVID-19 (a few samples of this study predate the infection). Cell type and time point are not known. This chain connects TRBV5-1 to TRBJ1-6; 10 bases align to TRBD1. The material sequenced was PBMCs or a T cell subset sorted from them (not recorded which). The CDR3 is CASSSRTGGSYNSPLHF. The CDR3 nucleotides read TGCGCCAGCAGCTCCAGGACAGGGGGCTCCTATAATTCACCCCTCCACTTT.